These 18 T cell receptor beta chains share one sample of origin, sequenced in a study of low-dose radiotherapy and immunotherapy resistance in tumors. cDNA synthesis used a TRAV/TRBV-specific primer set for both chains. The authors ran 15 to 20 PCR cycles to amplify TCRs with a constant-region primer and V-primer adapter. TCRdb reanalysed the reads using MiXCR and keeps one entry per CDR3 protein. In the table there are about 91,000 distinct CDR3 sequences, 20% to 25% of which are singletons. Time point in this sample: after trial treatment. Treatment defined: LDRT plus nivolumab, ipilimumab, low-dose cyclophosphamide and aspirin (RACIN trial). The source was PBMCs, collected after low-dose radiotherapy plus immunotherapy. The receptors here all came from a female donor with ovarian cancer.

This clonotype has ten or more counts. The rearrangement links TRBV5-6 to TRBJ2-4, with 11 nucleotides matching TRBD1. The V gene end was trimmed by 2 bases and the J gene end by 6 bases; junction bases not matched to a gene: 4. In germline, CDR1 is SGHDT, CDR2 YYEEEE. This CDR3 region has 15 residues. The CDR3 DNA reads as TGTGCCAGCAGCTTTAGGACAGGGGGCCTAAACATTCAGTACTTC. Amino acids: CASSFRTGGLNIQYF.

The V call is TRBV23-1, the J call TRBJ2-3; TRBD1 agrees at 8 bases. Being an ORF, TRBV23-1 has a function that is uncertain. Germline trimming cut 2 bases from V and 3 bases from J; bases unmatched to any gene: 13. The CDR3 loop spans 18 amino acids. This chain's CDR3 is CASSQIPDRGRRTDTQYF. In DNA form, the CDR3 reads TGCGCCAGCAGTCAAATCCCCGACAGGGGTCGACGAACAGATACGCAGTATTTT.

The table lists this clonotype with many counts. The rearrangement uses TRBV14 and TRBJ1-6; D not resolved. The germline V gene has CDR1 SGHDN and CDR2 FVKESK. With 0 bases removed from V and 7 bases from J, the gap between germline ends came to 7 bases. The CDR3 totals 14 residues. The DNA for the CDR3 is TGTGCCAGCAGCCAAGAGGTCCGAAATTCACCCCTCCACTTT. As protein: CASSQEVRNSPLHF.

This clonotype was seen repeatedly, ten times or more. The chain joins TRBV4-2 to TRBJ1-2; D uncertain. CDR3 length: 14 amino acids. Germline CDR1 LGHNA, CDR2 YNFKEQ. Trimming stripped 0 bases from V and 6 bases from J, with 11 bases between. The CDR3 DNA reads as TGTGCCAGCAGCCAAGATCTTCTTAAGGATGGCTACACCTTC. It encodes CASSQDLLKDGYTF.

This clonotype was observed at least ten times. In DNA form, the CDR3 reads TGTGCCAGCAGCGTAGATAGAGGGTTCTATGGCTACACCTTC. Translated, it gives CASSVDRGFYGYTF. The V gene is TRBV9, the J gene TRBJ1-2; D remains unclear. The CDR3 runs 14 residues. Per the germline V gene, CDR1 is SGDLS and CDR2 is YYNGEE. The V and J ends lost 0 bases and 4 bases respectively, with 10 bases between them. The full variable domain, in which reference TRBV9 and TRBJ1-2 provide the parts outside the CDR3, is DSGVTQTPKHLITATGQRVTLRCSPRSGDLSVYWYQQSLDQGLQFLIQYYNGEERAKGNILERFSAQQFPDLHSELNLSSLELGDSALYFCASSVDRGFYGYTFGSGTRLTVV.

This clonotype was recorded at least ten times. The CDR3 nucleotides read TGTGCCAGCAGCTTGATGCTAGCGGGGAGGAATGAGCAGTTCTTC. Translating it yields CASSLMLAGRNEQFF. The rearrangement links TRBV5-8 to TRBJ2-1; 9 bases fit TRBD2. J gave up 7 bases and V 1 base, and 6 bases lay outside the gene matches. CDR1 and CDR2 (germline): SGHTS, YDEGEE. CDR3 length equals 15 residues.

This clonotype has ten or more counts. The rearrangement joins TRBV15 to TRBJ1-1, with a tentative D call TRBD1 (5 bases). Germline values: CDR1 LNHNV, CDR2 YYDKDF (reference sequence). Trimming removed 3 bases from V and 1 base from J, with 9 bases in between. The CDR3 has 14 amino acids. This CDR3 is CATSRETGNTEAFF. In DNA, the CDR3 is TGTGCCACCAGCAGGGAAACAGGGAACACTGAAGCTTTCTTT.

The V and J genes are TRBV11-2 and TRBJ1-5; D unresolved. This CDR3 contains 17 residues. Germline values: CDR1 SGHAT, CDR2 FQNNGV. V was shortened by 1 base and J by 4 bases, with 17 bases between the two germline ends. The CDR3 coding sequence is TGTGCCAGCAGCTTAGGGTCGGGCCAGAGACAAAATCAGCCCCAGCATTTT. Translating it yields CASSLGSGQRQNQPQHF.

The rearrangement links TRBV15 to TRBJ2-4; possible D gene TRBD1, 6 bases. The CDR3 sequence is 16 residues long. CDR1 and CDR2 from the germline V gene are LNHNV and YYDKDF (reference sequence). V lost 0 bases to trimming and J lost 4 bases, with 13 bases between them. This CDR3 reads CATSRDVRDRKNIQYF. CDR3 DNA: TGTGCCACCAGCAGAGATGTAAGAGACAGGAAAAACATTCAGTACTTC. Complete variable domain (other parts from reference TRBV15 and TRBJ2-4): DAMVIQNPRYQVTQFGKPVTLSCSQTLNHNVMYWYQQKSSQAPKLLFHYYDKDFNNEADTPDNFQSRRPNTSFCFLDIRSPGLGDTAMYLCATSRDVRDRKNIQYFGAGTRLSVL.

This clonotype was picked up a small number of times. The chain carries TRBV3-1 and TRBJ2-1; TRBD2 might be the D (5 bases). CDR1 LGHDT and CDR2 YNNKEL come from the germline V gene (reference sequence). Trimming pared 1 base from V and 4 bases from J, leaving 8 bases between. The length of the CDR3 is 14 residues. For the CDR3, the DNA is TGTGCCAGCAGCCAAGCCCCGGGGTACAATGAGCAGTTCTTC. Residues: CASSQAPGYNEQFF.

The chain couples TRBV5-1 to TRBJ1-1, with a weak D call TRBD1 (6 bases). This CDR3 is 15 amino acids long. Germline V CDR1 and CDR2: SGHRS, YFSETQ. V dropped 5 bases and J dropped 4 bases, with 18 bases sitting between them. The CDR3 region is CASSRTGTGSTEAFF. The DNA for the CDR3 is TGCGCCAGCAGTCGTACAGGGACCGGGAGCACTGAAGCTTTCTTT.

In this sample, this clonotype turned up many times. J is TRBJ2-1 and V is TRBV3-1; D gene uncertain. V lost 0 bases and J lost 6, with 9 bases in between. Germline lookup yields CDR1 LGHDT and CDR2 YNNKEL (reference sequence). CDR3 size: 14 residues. The CDR3 DNA follows: TGTGCCAGCAGCCAAGATCCGGCCGGCAATGAGCAGTTCTTC. Translating it yields CASSQDPAGNEQFF.

This clonotype was counted a few times. This chain uses TRBV20-1 with TRBJ2-3; D tentatively fits TRBD1 or TRBD2 (5 bases each). This CDR3 contains 15 residues. CDR1 is DFQATT and CDR2 is SNEGSKA in the germline V gene (reference sequence). Trimming took 6 bases from V and 6 from J, leaving 22 bases between them. CDR3 sequence: CSAKAGGAASDTQYF. The CDR3 DNA sequence: TGCAGTGCCAAGGCTGGGGGAGCCGCTTCGGATACGCAGTATTTT.

This clonotype was seen ten or more times. The V call is TRBV6-6, the J call TRBJ1-4; possible D gene TRBD1, 5 bases. The V end was cut by 9 bases, the J end by 5 bases, with 10 bases between. Germline CDR1 MNHNY, CDR2 SVGAGI (reference sequence). The CDR3 runs 12 residues. This CDR3 is CASQGLNEKLFF. In DNA, the CDR3 is TGTGCCAGTCAGGGATTAAATGAAAAACTGTTTTTT.

The chain is built from TRBV2 and TRBJ1-4, with 7 nucleotides matching TRBD1. The CDR3 totals 15 residues. Unmatched junction bases numbered 6, after V lost 5 bases and J lost 3 bases. Germline CDR1 is SNHLY and CDR2 is FYNNEI. DNA of the CDR3: TGTGCCAGCAGTCTCAGCCAGGGGGCTAATGAAAAACTGTTTTTT. Translated, it gives CASSLSQGANEKLFF.

There are many counts of this clonotype. The V call is TRBV20-1, the J call TRBJ2-1; 10 bases fit TRBD1. Germline-derived CDR1 and CDR2 are DFQATT and SNEGSKA (reference sequence). The CDR3 is made up of 17 amino acids. V trimming: 0 bases; J trimming: 1 base; junction bases outside the gene matches: 6. DNA of the CDR3: TGCAGTGCTAGAGAGGGGACAGGGGTATTATCCTACAATGAGCAGTTCTTC. This encodes CSAREGTGVLSYNEQFF.

Note on this clonotype: This sequence is one base from a far larger clone and is likely a read error. The rearrangement uses TRBV13 and TRBJ1-3, with D perhaps matching TRBD1 (5 bases). This CDR3 has 13 residues. CDR1 and CDR2 from the germline V gene are PRHDT and FYEKMQ (reference sequence). CDR3 amino acids: CSSSSTAGYTIYF. CDR3 DNA: TGTTCCAGCAGCTCGACAGCGGGTTACACCATATATTTT. Using reference TRBV13 and TRBJ1-3 for the parts outside the CDR3, the full variable domain is AAGVIQSPRHLIKEKRETATLKCYPIPRHDTVYWYQQGPGQDPQFLISFYEKMQSDKGSIPDRFSAQQFSDYHSELNMSSLELGDSALYFCSSSSTAGYTIYFGEGSWLTVV.

This clonotype was detected many times. The chain combines TRBV7-8 with TRBJ2-1, with 8 bases fitting TRBD1. Germline-derived CDR1 and CDR2 are SGHVS and FQNEAQ. V shed 3 bases and J 3 bases; nucleotides not matched to a gene: 10. The CDR3 is made up of 17 amino acids. CDR3 sequence reads: CASSFLSGQASYNEQFF. DNA for the CDR3: TGTGCCAGCAGCTTCCTCTCGGGACAGGCGAGCTACAATGAGCAGTTCTTC.